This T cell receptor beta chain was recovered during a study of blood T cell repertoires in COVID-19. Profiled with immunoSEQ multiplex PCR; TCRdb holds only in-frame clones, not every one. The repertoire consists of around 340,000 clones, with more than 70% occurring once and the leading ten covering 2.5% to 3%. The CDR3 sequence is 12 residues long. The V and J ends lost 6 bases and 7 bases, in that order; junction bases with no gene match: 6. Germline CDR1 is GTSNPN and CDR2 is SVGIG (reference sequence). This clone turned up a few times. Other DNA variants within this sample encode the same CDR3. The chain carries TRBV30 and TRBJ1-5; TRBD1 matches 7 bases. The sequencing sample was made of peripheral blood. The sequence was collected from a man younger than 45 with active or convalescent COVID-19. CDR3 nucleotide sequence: TGTGCCTGCAACAGGGGCCGACAGCCCCAGCATTTT. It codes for CACNRGRQPQHF.